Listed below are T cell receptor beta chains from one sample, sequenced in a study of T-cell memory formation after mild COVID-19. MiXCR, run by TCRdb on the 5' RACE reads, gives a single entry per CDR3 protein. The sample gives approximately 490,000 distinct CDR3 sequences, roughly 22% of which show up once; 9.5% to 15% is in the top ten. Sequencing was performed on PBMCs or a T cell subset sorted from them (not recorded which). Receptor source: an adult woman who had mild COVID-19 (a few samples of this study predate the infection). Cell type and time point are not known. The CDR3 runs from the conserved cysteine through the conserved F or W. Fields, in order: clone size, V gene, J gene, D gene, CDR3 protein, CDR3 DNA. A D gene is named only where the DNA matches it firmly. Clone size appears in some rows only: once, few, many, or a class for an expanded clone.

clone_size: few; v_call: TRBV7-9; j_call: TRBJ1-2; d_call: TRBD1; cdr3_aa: CASSFHSGGTGGYTF; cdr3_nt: TGTGCCAGCAGCTTCCATTCAGGGGGCACGGGTGGCTACACCTTC
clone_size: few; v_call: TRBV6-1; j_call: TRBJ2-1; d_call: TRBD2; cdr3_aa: CASTRTSGRNEQFF; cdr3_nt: TGTGCCAGCACTAGGACTAGCGGCCGCAATGAGCAGTTCTTC
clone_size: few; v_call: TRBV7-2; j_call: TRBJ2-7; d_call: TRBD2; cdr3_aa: CASSLPLAGPSYEQYF; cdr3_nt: TGTGCCAGCAGCTTGCCCCTAGCGGGACCTTCCTACGAGCAGTACTTC
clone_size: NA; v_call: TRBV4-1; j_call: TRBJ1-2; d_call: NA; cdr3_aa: CASSQSVVTAANYGYTF; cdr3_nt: TGCGCCAGCAGCCAATCGGTAGTCACAGCAGCTAACTATGGCTACACCTTC
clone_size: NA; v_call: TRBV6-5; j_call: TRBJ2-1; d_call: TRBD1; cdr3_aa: CASKPTGDNEQFF; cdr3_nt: TGTGCCAGTAAACCCACAGGGGACAATGAGCAGTTCTTC
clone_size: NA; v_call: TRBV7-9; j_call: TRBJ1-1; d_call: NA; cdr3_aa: CASIERNTEAFF; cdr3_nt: TGTGCCAGCATCGAGAGGAACACTGAAGCTTTCTTT
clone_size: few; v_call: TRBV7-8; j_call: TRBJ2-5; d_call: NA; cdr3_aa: CASSGRLNRRLGETQYF; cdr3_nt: TGTGCCAGCAGCGGTCGTCTTAACAGGCGGCTTGGAGAGACCCAGTACTTC
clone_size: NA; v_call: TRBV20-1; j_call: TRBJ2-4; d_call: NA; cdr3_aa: CSARVTDSPRNIQYF; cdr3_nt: TGCAGTGCTAGAGTGACAGACAGTCCTAGAAACATTCAGTACTTC
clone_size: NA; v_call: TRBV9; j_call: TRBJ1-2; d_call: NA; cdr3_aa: CASSVSGQSDGYTF; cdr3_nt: TGTGCCAGCAGCGTTTCGGGGCAGTCGGATGGCTACACCTTC
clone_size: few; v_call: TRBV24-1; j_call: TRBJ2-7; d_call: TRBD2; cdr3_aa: CATSDSTSGGYEQYF; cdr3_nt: TGTGCCACCAGTGATTCGACTAGCGGGGGCTACGAGCAGTACTTC
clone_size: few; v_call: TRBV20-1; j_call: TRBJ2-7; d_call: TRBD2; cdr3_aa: CSAGTSGRYEQYF; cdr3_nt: TGCAGTGCTGGGACTAGCGGGAGGTACGAGCAGTACTTC
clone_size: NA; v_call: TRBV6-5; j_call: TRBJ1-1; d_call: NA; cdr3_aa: CASSPPQSFAEAFF; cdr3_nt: TGTGCCAGCAGCCCGCCCCAGAGTTTCGCCGAAGCTTTCTTT
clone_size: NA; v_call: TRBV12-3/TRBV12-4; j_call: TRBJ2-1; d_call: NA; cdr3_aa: CASSFGLVGGNEQFF; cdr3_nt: TGTGCCAGCAGTTTTGGGTTAGTGGGAGGTAATGAGCAGTTCTTC
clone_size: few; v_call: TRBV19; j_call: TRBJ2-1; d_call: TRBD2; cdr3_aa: CASSFLAGTTYNEQFF; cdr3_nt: TGTGCCAGTAGTTTTCTAGCGGGGACAACCTACAATGAGCAGTTCTTC
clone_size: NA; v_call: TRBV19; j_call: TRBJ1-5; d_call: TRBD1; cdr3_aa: CASSIGRGRYGQPQHF; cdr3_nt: TGTGCCAGTAGTATAGGCAGGGGGCGATATGGTCAGCCCCAGCATTTT
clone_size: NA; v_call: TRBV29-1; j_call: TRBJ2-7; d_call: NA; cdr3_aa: CSVTLGWVYEQYF; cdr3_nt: TGCAGCGTGACGTTAGGATGGGTCTACGAGCAGTACTTC
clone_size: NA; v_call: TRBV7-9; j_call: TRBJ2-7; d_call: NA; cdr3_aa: CASSYSGGNEQYF; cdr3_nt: TGTGCCAGCAGCTATAGCGGAGGGAACGAGCAGTACTTC
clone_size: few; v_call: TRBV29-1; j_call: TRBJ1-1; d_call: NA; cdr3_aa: CSVDGIAGAIPYTEAFF; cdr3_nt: TGCAGCGTTGATGGGATAGCAGGGGCGATCCCCTACACTGAAGCTTTCTTT
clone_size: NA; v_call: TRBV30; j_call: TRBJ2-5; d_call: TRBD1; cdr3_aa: CAWKRTGTETQYF; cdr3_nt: TGTGCCTGGAAGAGGACAGGGACGGAGACCCAGTACTTC
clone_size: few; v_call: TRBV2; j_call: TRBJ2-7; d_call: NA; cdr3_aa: CASTRLPGEQYF; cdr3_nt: TGTGCCAGCACCCGCCTCCCGGGAGAGCAGTACTTC
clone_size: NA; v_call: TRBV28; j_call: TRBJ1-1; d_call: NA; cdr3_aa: CASIQANTEAFF; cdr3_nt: TGTGCCAGCATACAGGCGAACACTGAAGCTTTCTTT
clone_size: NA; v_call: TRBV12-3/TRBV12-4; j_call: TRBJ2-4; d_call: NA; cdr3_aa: CASSGLGRTKNIQYF; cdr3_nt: TGTGCCAGCAGTGGACTGGGTCGAACCAAAAACATTCAGTACTTC
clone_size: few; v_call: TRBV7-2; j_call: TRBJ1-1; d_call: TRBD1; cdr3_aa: CASRRQGADTEAFF; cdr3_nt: TGTGCCAGCAGGCGACAGGGGGCTGACACTGAAGCTTTCTTT
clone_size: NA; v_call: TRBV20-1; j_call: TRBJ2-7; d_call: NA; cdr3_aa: CSARIRDTALGIEQYF; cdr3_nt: TGCAGTGCTAGAATCAGGGACACCGCGCTGGGGATCGAGCAGTACTTC
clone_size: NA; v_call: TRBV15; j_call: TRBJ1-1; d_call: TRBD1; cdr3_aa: CATSRDRDRMAFF; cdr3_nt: TGTGCCACCAGCAGAGATAGGGACAGAATGGCTTTCTTT
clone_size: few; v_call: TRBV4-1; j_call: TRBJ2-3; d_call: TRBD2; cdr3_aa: CASSQGTGTSGARTDTQYF; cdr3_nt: TGCGCCAGCAGCCAGGGGACCGGGACTAGCGGGGCGCGGACAGATACGCAGTATTTT
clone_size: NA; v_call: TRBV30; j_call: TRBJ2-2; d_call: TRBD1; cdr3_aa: CAWSTGTANTGELFF; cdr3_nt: TGTGCCTGGAGTACGGGGACAGCGAACACCGGGGAGCTGTTTTTT
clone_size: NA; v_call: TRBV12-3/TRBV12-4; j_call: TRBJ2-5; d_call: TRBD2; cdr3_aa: CASNDRTSGRTFQETQYF; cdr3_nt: TGTGCCAGCAATGACCGGACTAGCGGGAGGACCTTCCAAGAGACCCAGTACTTC
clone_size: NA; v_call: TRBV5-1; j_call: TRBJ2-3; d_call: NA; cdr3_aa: CASTDLATDTQYF; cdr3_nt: TGCGCCAGCACGGACCTGGCGACAGATACGCAGTATTTT
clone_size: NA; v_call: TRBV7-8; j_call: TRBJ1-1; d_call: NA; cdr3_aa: CASSLGPLGMNTEAFF; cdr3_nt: TGTGCCAGCAGCCTGGGACCATTGGGTATGAACACTGAAGCTTTCTTT
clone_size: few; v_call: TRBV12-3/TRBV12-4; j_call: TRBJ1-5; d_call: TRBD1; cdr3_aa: CASSFSRGRLGQPQHF; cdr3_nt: TGTGCCAGCAGTTTCTCCAGGGGGCGGCTCGGTCAGCCCCAGCATTTT
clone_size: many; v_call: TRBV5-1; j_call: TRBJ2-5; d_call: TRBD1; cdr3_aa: CASSTGQEETQYF; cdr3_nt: TGCGCCAGCAGCACGGGACAGGAAGAGACCCAGTACTTC
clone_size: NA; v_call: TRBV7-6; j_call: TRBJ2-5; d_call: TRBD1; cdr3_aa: CASSLAFPGQAWGTQYF; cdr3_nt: TGTGCCAGCAGCTTAGCTTTCCCGGGACAGGCTTGGGGGACCCAGTACTTC
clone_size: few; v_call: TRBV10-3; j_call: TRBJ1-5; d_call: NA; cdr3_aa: CAISTEYSNQPQHF; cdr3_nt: TGTGCCATCAGTACAGAATATAGCAATCAGCCCCAGCATTTT
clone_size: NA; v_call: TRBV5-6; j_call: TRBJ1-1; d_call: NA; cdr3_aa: CASSPTVLAEAFF; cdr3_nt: TGTGCCAGCAGCCCTACAGTTCTCGCTGAAGCTTTCTTT
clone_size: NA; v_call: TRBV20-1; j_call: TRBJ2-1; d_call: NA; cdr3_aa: CSVTQGVEQFF; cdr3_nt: TGCAGTGTCACCCAGGGCGTCGAGCAGTTCTTC